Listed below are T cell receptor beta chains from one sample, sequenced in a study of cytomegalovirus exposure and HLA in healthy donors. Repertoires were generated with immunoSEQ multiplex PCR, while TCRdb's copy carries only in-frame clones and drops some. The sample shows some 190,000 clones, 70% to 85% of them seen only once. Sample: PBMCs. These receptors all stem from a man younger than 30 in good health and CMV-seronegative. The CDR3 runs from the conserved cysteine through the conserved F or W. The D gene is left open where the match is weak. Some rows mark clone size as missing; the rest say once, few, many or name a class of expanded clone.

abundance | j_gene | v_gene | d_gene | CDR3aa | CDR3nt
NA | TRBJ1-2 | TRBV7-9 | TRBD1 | CASSLGQELDGYTF | TGTGCCAGCAGCCTTGGACAGGAGCTGGATGGCTACACCTTC
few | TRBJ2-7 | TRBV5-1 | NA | CASSFETGLEQYF | TGCGCCAGCAGCTTTGAGACAGGACTCGAGCAGTACTTC
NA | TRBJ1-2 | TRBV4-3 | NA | CASSQLQGLGGYTF | TGCGCCAGCAGCCAACTACAGGGTTTAGGAGGCTACACCTTC
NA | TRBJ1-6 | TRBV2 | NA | CASMVWEARNSPLHF | TGTGCCAGCATGGTATGGGAGGCGCGGAATTCACCCCTCCACTTT
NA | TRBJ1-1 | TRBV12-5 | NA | CASGDSPNGRMNTEAFF | TGTGCTAGTGGTGACTCCCCGAACGGTCGGATGAACACTGAAGCTTTCTTT
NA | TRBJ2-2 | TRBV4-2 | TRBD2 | CASSPATSGGALGELFF | TGTGCCAGCAGCCCAGCGACTAGCGGGGGGGCCCTCGGGGAGCTGTTTTTT
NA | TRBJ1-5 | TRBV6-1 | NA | CASMGTGTPNQPQHF | TGTGCCAGCATGGGTACCGGGACACCCAATCAGCCCCAGCATTTT
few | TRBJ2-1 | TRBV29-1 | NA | CSVEGSGSGNEQFF | TGCAGCGTTGAGGGTAGCGGCTCCGGGAATGAGCAGTTCTTC
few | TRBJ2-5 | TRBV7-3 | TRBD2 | CASSGPTSGQETQYF | TGTGCCAGCAGCGGCCCGACTAGCGGGCAAGAGACCCAGTACTTC
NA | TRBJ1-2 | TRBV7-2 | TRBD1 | CASSLRQGNGYTF | TGTGCCAGCAGCTTAAGACAGGGTAACGGCTACACCTTC
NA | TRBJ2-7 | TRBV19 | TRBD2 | CASSIGTLAGAYEQYF | TGTGCCAGTAGTATAGGCACACTAGCGGGGGCCTACGAGCAGTACTTC
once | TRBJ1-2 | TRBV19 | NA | CASSIDLRSGYTF | TGTGCCAGTAGTATAGATCTTAGGAGCGGCTACACCTTC
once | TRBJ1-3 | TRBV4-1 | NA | CASSQEIDFSGNTIYF | TGCGCCAGCAGCCAAGAAATTGACTTCTCTGGAAACACCATATATTTT
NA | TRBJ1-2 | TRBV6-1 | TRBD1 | CASSEGQGLYGYTF | TGTGCCAGCAGTGAGGGACAGGGACTGTATGGCTACACCTTC
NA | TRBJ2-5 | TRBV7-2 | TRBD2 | CASSLGASGRGWETQYF | TGTGCCAGCAGCTTAGGGGCTAGCGGGAGGGGATGGGAGACCCAGTACTTC
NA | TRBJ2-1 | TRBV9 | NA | CASSVSLASPSYNEQFF | TGTGCCAGCAGCGTCTCTCTAGCTTCCCCTTCCTACAATGAGCAGTTCTTC
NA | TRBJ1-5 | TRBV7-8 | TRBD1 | CASSPDRGQECPQHF | TGTGCCAGCAGCCCTGACAGGGGGCAGGAGTGTCCCCAGCATTTT
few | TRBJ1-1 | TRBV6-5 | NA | CASSSESPVLNTEAFF | TGTGCCAGCAGTTCTGAGAGTCCGGTATTGAACACTGAAGCTTTCTTT
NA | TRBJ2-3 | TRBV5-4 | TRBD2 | CASSLGTSGRVTDTQYF | TGTGCCAGCAGCTTAGGGACTAGCGGGAGGGTCACAGATACGCAGTATTTT
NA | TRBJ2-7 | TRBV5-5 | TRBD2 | CASSLILERGAYEQYF | TGTGCCAGCAGCTTGATCTTGGAGCGGGGCGCCTACGAGCAGTACTTC
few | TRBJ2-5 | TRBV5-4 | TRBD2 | CASSLNSGSRETQYF | TGTGCCAGCAGCTTAAACAGCGGGAGCCGAGAGACCCAGTACTTC
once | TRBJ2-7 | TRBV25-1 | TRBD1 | CASSIGTGGPYEQYF | TGTGCCAGCAGCATTGGGACAGGGGGACCCTACGAGCAGTACTTC
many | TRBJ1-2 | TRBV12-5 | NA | CASGLEGGLLNYGYTF | TGTGCTAGTGGTTTGGAAGGGGGTCTTCTTAACTATGGCTACACCTTC
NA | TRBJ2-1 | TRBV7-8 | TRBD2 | CASSRLTSGDNNEQFF | TGTGCCAGCAGCCGTCTCACTAGCGGGGATAACAATGAGCAGTTCTTC
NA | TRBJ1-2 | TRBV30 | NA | CAWSPPGLVTSGYTF | TGTGCCTGGAGCCCCCCGGGACTAGTAACTAGTGGCTACACCTTC
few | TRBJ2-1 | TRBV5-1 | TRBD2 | CASSFGLTSGSINEQFF | TGCGCCAGCAGCTTCGGGCTGACTAGCGGGTCTATCAATGAGCAGTTCTTC
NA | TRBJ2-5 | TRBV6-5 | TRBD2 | CASSYASGGETQYF | TGTGCCAGCAGTTACGCTAGCGGGGGGGAGACCCAGTACTTC
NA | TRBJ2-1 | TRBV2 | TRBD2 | CASSGSGLAGNEQFF | TGTGCCAGCAGTGGATCGGGACTAGCTGGCAATGAGCAGTTCTTC
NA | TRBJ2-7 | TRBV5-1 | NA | CASSLDGTESYEQYF | TGCGCCAGCAGCTTGGATGGAACAGAGAGCTACGAGCAGTACTTC
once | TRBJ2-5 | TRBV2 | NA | CASSDASKETQYF | TGTGCCAGCAGTGACGCCAGTAAGGAGACCCAGTACTTC
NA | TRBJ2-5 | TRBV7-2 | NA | CASSLVAIQETQYF | TGTGCCAGCAGCTTAGTCGCTATTCAAGAGACCCAGTACTTC
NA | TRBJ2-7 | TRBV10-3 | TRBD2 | CATKTSGNSYEQYF | TGTGCCACGAAGACTAGCGGGAACTCCTACGAGCAGTACTTC
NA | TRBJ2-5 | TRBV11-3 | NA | CASSLDRSQYF | TGTGCCAGCAGCTTAGATAGGAGCCAGTACTTC
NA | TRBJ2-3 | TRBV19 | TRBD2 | CATASGRFTDTQYF | TGTGCCACTGCTAGCGGGAGGTTCACAGATACGCAGTATTTT
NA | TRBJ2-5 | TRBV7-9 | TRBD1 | CASSLTQTGGKETQYF | TGTGCCAGCAGCTTAACCCAGACAGGGGGCAAAGAGACCCAGTACTTC
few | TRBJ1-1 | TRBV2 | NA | CASSEVEMRWAFF | TGTGCCAGCAGTGAAGTAGAAATGAGGTGGGCTTTCTTT
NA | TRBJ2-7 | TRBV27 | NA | CASSLEGGFSYEQYF | TGTGCCAGCAGTTTAGAGGGTGGCTTCTCCTACGAGCAGTACTTC
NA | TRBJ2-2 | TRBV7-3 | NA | CASSSSRGSTGELFF | TGTGCCAGCAGCTCCTCCAGGGGCAGCACCGGGGAGCTGTTTTTT
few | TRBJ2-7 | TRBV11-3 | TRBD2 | CASSRTSGSYEQYF | TGTGCCAGCAGTCGGACTAGCGGGAGCTACGAGCAGTACTTC
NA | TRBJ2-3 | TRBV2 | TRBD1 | CASGRQGLSTDTQYF | TGTGCCAGCGGGAGACAGGGTCTGAGCACAGATACGCAGTATTTT
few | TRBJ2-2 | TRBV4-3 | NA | CASSRGVNTGELFF | TGCGCCAGCAGCCGCGGGGTTAACACCGGGGAGCTGTTTTTT
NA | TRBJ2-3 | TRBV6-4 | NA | CASSEPGGGGTDTQYF | TGTGCCAGCAGTGAACCAGGGGGAGGCGGCACAGATACGCAGTATTTT
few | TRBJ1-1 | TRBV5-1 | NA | CASSPNLGANTEAFF | TGCGCCAGCAGCCCAAACTTAGGGGCTAACACTGAAGCTTTCTTT
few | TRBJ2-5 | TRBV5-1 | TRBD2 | CASSLRLAGGQETQYF | TGCGCCAGCAGCTTGAGGCTAGCGGGAGGGCAAGAGACCCAGTACTTC
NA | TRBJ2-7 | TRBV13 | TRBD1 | CANRQGTYEQYF | TGTGCCAATCGACAGGGCACCTACGAGCAGTACTTC